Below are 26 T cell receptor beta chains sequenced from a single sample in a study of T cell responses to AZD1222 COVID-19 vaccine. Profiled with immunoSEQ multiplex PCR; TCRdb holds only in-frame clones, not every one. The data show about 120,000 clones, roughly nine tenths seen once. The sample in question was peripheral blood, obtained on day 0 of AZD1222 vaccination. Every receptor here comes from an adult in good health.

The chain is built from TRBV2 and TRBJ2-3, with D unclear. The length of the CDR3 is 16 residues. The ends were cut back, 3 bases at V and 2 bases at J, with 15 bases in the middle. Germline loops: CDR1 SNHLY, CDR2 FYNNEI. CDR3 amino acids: CASSDELPRVTDTQYF. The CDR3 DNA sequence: TGTGCCAGCAGTGATGAGCTTCCTCGGGTCACAGATACGCAGTATTTT. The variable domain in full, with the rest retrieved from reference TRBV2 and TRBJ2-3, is EPEVTQTPSHQVTQMGQEVILRCVPISNHLYFYWYRQILGQKVEFLVSFYNNEISEKSEIFDDQFSVERPDGSNFTLKIRSTKLEDSAMYFCASSDELPRVTDTQYFGPGTRLTVL.

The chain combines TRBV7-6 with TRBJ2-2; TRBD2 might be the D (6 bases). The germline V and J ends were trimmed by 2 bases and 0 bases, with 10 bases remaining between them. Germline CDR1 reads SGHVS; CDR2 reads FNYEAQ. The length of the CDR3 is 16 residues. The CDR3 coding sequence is TGTGCCAGCAGCTTATCGTTAGCGGCGAACACCGGGGAGCTGTTTTTT. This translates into CASSLSLAANTGELFF. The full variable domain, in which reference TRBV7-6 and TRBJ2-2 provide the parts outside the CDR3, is GAGVSQSPRYKVTKRGQDVALRCDPISGHVSLYWYRQALGQGPEFLTYFNYEAQQDKSGLPNDRFSAERPEGSISTLTIQRTEQRDSAMYRCASSLSLAANTGELFFGEGSRLTVL.

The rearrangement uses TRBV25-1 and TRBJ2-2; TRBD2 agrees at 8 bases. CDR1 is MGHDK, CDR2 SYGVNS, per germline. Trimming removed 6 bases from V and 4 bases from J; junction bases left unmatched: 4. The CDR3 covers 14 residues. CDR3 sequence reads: CASRGLGGTGELFF. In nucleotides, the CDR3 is TGTGCCAGCAGGGGACTAGGAGGCACCGGGGAGCTGTTTTTT.

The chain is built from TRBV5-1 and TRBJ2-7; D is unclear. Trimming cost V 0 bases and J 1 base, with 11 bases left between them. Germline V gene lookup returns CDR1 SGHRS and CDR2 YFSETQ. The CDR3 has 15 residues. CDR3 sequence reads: CASSLAPFSSYEQYF. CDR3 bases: TGCGCCAGCAGCTTGGCCCCGTTTTCTTCCTACGAGCAGTACTTC.

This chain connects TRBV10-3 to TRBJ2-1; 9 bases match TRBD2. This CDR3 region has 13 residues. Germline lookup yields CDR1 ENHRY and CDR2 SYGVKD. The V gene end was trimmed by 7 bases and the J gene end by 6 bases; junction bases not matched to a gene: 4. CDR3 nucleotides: TGTGCCATCAAGGGACTAGCCGCCAATGAGCAGTTCTTC. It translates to CAIKGLAANEQFF.

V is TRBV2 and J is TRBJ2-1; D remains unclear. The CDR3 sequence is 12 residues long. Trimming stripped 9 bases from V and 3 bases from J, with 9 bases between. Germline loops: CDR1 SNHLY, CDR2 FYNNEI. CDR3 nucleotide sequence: TGTGCCAGTGCCCTAAACTACAATGAGCAGTTCTTC. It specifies CASALNYNEQFF.

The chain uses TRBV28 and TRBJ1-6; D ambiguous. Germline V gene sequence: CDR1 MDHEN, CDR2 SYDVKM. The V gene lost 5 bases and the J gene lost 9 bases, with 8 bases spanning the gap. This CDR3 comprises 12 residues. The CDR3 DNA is TGTGCCAGCAGTCCACCTTTTTCACCCCTCCACTTT. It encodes CASSPPFSPLHF. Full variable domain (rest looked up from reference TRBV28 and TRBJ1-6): DVKVTQSSRYLVKRTGEKVFLECVQDMDHENMFWYRQDPGLGLRLIYFSYDVKMKEKGDIPEGYSVSREKKERFSLILESASTNQTSMYLCASSPPFSPLHFGNGTRLTVT.

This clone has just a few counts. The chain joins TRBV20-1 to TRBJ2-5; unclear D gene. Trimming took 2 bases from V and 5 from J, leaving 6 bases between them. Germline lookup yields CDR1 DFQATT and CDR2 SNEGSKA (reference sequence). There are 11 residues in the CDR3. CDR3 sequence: CSARPEETQYF. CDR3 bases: TGCAGTGCTAGACCGGAGGAGACCCAGTACTTC.

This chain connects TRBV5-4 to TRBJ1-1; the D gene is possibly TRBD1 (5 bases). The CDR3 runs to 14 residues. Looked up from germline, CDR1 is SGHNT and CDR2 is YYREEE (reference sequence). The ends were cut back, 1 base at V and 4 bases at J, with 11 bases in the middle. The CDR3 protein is CASSLWGGGTEAFF. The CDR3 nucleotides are TGTGCCAGCAGCTTGTGGGGCGGTGGCACTGAAGCTTTCTTT.

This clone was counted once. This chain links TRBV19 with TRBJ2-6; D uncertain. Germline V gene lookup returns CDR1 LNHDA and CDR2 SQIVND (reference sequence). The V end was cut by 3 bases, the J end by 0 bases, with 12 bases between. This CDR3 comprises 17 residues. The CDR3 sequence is CASSMSPGFSGANVLTF. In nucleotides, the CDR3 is TGTGCCAGTAGTATGAGTCCCGGGTTCTCTGGGGCCAACGTCCTGACTTTC.

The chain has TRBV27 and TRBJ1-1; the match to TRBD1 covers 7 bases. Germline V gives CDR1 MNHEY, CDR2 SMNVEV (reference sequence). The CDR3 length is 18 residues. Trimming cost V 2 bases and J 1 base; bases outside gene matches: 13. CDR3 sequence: CASSLRRRQGGGNTEAFF. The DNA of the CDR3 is TGTGCCAGCAGTTTAAGGCGAAGACAGGGAGGAGGGAACACTGAAGCTTTCTTT.

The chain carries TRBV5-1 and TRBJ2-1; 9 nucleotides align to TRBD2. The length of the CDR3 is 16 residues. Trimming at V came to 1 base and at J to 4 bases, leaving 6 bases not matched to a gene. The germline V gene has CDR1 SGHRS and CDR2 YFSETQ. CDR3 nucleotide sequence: TGCGCCAGCAGCTTGTCCGCGGGAGGGCCATACAATGAGCAGTTCTTC. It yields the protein CASSLSAGGPYNEQFF. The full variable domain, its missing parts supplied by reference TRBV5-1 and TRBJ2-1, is KAGVTQTPRYLIKTRGQQVTLSCSPISGHRSVSWYQQTPGQGLQFLFEYFSETQRNKGNFPGRFSGRQFSNSRSEMNVSTLELGDSALYLCASSLSAGGPYNEQFFGPGTRLTVL.

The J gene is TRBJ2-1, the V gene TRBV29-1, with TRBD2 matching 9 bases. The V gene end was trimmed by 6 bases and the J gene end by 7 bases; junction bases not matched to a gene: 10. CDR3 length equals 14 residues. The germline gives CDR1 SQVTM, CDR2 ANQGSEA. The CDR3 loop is CSVTPSGERNEQFF. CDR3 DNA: TGCAGCGTAACGCCTAGCGGGGAGAGAAATGAGCAGTTCTTC.

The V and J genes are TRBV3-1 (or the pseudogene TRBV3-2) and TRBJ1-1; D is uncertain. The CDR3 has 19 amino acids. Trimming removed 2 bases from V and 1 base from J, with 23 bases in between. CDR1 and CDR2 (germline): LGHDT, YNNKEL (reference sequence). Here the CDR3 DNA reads TGTGCCAGCAGCCAAAGGATTCTATCTCTGGGTCGGGGGAACACTGAAGCTTTCTTT. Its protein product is CASSQRILSLGRGNTEAFF.

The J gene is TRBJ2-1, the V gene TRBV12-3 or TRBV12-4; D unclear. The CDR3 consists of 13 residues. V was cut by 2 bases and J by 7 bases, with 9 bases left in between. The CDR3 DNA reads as TGTGCCAGCAGTTTAAACGGCATTAATGAGCAGTTCTTC. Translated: CASSLNGINEQFF.

In nucleotides, the CDR3 is TGCGCCAGCAGCTCCCCCTCGACCCAGTACTTC. Amino acid sequence: CASSSPSTQYF. The chain couples TRBV10-2 to TRBJ2-5; D gene ambiguous. The V end was cut by 6 bases, the J end by 7 bases, with 9 bases between. The CDR3 is 11 residues long. The germline V gene has CDR1 WSHSY and CDR2 SAAADI.

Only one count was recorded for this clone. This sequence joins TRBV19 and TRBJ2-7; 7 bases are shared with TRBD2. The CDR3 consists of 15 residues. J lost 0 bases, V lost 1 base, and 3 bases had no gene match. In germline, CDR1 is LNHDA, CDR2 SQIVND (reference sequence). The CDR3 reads CASSIVASGSYEQYF. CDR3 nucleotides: TGTGCCAGTAGTATAGTCGCTAGCGGCTCCTACGAGCAGTACTTC.

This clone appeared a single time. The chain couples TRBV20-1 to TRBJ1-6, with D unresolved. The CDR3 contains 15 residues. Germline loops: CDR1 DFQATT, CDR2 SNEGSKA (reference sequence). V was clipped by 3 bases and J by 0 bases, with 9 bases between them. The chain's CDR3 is CSASAGNSYNSPLHF. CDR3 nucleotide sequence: TGCAGTGCTAGTGCGGGGAACTCCTATAATTCACCCCTCCACTTT.

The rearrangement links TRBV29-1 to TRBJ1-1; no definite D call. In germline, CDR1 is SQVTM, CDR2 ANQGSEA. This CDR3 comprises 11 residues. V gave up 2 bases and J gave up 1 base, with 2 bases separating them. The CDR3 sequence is CSVEQNTEAFF. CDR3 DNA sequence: TGCAGCGTTGAACAGAACACTGAAGCTTTCTTT.

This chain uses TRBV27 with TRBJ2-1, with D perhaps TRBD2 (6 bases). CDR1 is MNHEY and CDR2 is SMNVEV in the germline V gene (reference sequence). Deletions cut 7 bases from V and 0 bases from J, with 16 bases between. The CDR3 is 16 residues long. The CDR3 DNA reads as TGTGCCAGCATCGGAGGGGTGGGACTCTCCTACAATGAGCAGTTCTTC. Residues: CASIGGVGLSYNEQFF.

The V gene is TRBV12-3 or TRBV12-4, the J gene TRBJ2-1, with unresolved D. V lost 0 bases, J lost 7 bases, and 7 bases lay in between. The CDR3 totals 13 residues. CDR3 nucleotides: TGTGCCAGCAGTTTAGCGTTGGGTAATGAGCAGTTCTTC. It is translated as CASSLALGNEQFF.

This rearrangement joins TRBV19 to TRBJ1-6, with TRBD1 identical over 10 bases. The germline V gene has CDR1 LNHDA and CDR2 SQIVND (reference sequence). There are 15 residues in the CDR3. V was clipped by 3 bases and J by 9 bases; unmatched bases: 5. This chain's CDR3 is CASSMAGQGSSPLHF. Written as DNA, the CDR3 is TGTGCCAGTAGTATGGCGGGACAGGGGAGTTCACCCCTCCACTTT.

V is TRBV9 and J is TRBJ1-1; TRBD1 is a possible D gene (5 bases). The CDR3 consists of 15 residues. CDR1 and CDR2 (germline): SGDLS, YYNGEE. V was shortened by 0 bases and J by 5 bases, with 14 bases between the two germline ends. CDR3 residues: CASSVVQGSWTEAFF. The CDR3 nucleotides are TGTGCCAGCAGCGTAGTTCAGGGATCTTGGACTGAAGCTTTCTTT.

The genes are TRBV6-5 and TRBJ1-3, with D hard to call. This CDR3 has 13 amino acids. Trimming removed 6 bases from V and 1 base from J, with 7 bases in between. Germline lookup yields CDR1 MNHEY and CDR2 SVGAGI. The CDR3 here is CASRTSSGNTIYF. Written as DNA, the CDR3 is TGTGCCAGCAGGACAAGTTCTGGAAACACCATATATTTT.

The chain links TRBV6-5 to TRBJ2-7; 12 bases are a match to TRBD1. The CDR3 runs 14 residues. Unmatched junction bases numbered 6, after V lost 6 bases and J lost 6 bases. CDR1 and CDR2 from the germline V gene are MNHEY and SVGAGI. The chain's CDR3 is CASRAPGQGAEQYF. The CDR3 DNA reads TGTGCCAGCAGAGCCCCGGGACAGGGGGCCGAGCAGTACTTC.

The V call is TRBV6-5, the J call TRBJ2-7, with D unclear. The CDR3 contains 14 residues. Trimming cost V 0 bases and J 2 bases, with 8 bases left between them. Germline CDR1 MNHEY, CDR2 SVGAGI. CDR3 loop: CASSYSKQTYEQYF. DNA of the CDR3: TGTGCCAGCAGTTACTCTAAACAGACCTACGAGCAGTACTTC.